The 25 T cell receptor beta chains presented below share a single source sample, sequenced in a study of blood T cell repertoires in COVID-19 (TCRdb year 2020). The library was made by the immunoSEQ multiplex PCR assay. The table was pulled from immuneACCESS by TCRdb, which kept in-frame rearrangements only. Such tables lose some clones; where checked, under half of the loss comes from unresolved V genes, and the rest has no known cause. The sample contains roughly 410,000 clones, 89% of them found a single time. The ten largest clones capture 0.95% to 1.5% of the sample. Sequenced material: peripheral blood. Every receptor here comes from a man aged 40-49 years with acute or convalescent COVID-19.

The chain employs TRBV6-5 and TRBJ2-7, with D unclear. Deletions cut 6 bases from V and 7 bases from J, with 22 bases between. Per germline, CDR1 MNHEY and CDR2 SVGAGI. The CDR3 covers 15 residues. The CDR3 region is CASSNLESFPLEQYF. CDR3 DNA sequence: TGTGCCAGCAGCAATCTTGAAAGCTTCCCTTTAGAGCAGTACTTC.

The V gene is TRBV11-2, the J gene TRBJ2-1; 7 bases match TRBD1. The V and J ends lost 6 bases and 8 bases, in that order; junction bases with no gene match: 13. Germline V gene sequence: CDR1 SGHAT, CDR2 FQNNGV. This CDR3 is built from 15 residues. The DNA for the CDR3 is TGTGCCAGCAGGACCACGGGACAGAGAGTGTATGAGCAGTTCTTC. This translates into CASRTTGQRVYEQFF.

The chain joins TRBV7-9 to TRBJ1-5; 7 nucleotides line up with TRBD1. CDR1 and CDR2 from the germline V gene are SEHNR and FQNEAQ (reference sequence). The CDR3 totals 16 residues. J lost 5 bases, V lost 4 bases, and 11 bases had no gene match. The DNA for the CDR3 is TGTGCCAGCAGCTACTCCGGGACAGCGACCGATCAGCCCCAGCATTTT. Translation: CASSYSGTATDQPQHF. The variable domain in full, with the rest retrieved from reference TRBV7-9 and TRBJ1-5, is DTGVSQNPRHKITKRGQNVTFRCDPISEHNRLYWYRQTLGQGPEFLTYFQNEAQLEKSRLLSDRFSAERPKGSFSTLEIQRTEQGDSAMYLCASSYSGTATDQPQHFGDGTRLSIL.

J is TRBJ2-3 and V is TRBV2, with TRBD1 matching 12 bases. Looked up from germline, CDR1 is SNHLY and CDR2 is FYNNEI. V was pared by 4 bases and J by 4 bases, with 3 bases of the junction left unmatched. The CDR3 loop spans 15 amino acids. CDR3 coding DNA: TGTGCCAGCAGTGGGGACAGGGGGCTCGCAGATACGCAGTATTTT. It translates to CASSGDRGLADTQYF.

This chain joins TRBV6-5 and TRBJ2-7; TRBD1 is a possible D gene (5 bases). V dropped 2 bases and J dropped 3 bases, with 17 bases sitting between them. The length of the CDR3 is 16 residues. CDR1 MNHEY and CDR2 SVGAGI come from the germline V gene. CDR3 bases: TGTGCCAGCAGTTACAAAAAACGATACCAGGGCTACGAGCAGTACTTC. Its translation is CASSYKKRYQGYEQYF.

The chain combines TRBV19 with TRBJ1-6; TRBD1 agrees at 7 bases. The CDR3 is 15 residues long. The V segment lost 3 bases and the J segment 5 bases; nucleotides outside the gene matches: 4. Germline CDR1 and CDR2: LNHDA and SQIVND (reference sequence). CDR3 sequence (DNA): TGTGCCAGTAGTATTGTCGGGACAGATAATTCACCCCTCCACTTT. Translation: CASSIVGTDNSPLHF. Looking up the rest from reference TRBV19 and TRBJ1-6 gives the full variable domain: DGGITQSPKYLFRKEGQNVTLSCEQNLNHDAMYWYRQDPGQGLRLIYYSQIVNDFQKGDIAEGYSVSREKKESFPLTVTSAQKNPTAFYLCASSIVGTDNSPLHFGNGTRLTVT.

The chain links TRBV19 to TRBJ2-1; D unclear. CDR1 is LNHDA, CDR2 SQIVND, per germline (reference sequence). The V and J ends lost 9 bases and 0 bases respectively, with 18 bases between them. CDR3 size: 16 residues. Here the CDR3 reads CARPGYLVSSYNEQFF. The CDR3 nucleotides are TGTGCCAGGCCCGGGTACCTTGTGAGCTCCTACAATGAGCAGTTCTTC.

Turning to this clone: Within the sample, other DNA sequences also encode this same CDR3. The chain employs TRBV5-1 and TRBJ2-3; D gene ambiguous. Deletions cut 0 bases from V and 3 bases from J, with 8 bases between. The CDR3 covers 14 residues. Germline V CDR1 and CDR2: SGHRS, YFSETQ. The CDR3 here is CASSLDLRTDTQYF. Written as DNA, the CDR3 is TGCGCCAGCAGCTTGGATCTTCGTACAGATACGCAGTATTTT.

The J gene is TRBJ1-3, the V gene TRBV5-8, with D possibly TRBD1 on 5 matching bases. The CDR3 is 14 amino acids. V lost 1 base to trimming and J lost 4 bases, with 9 bases between them. CDR1 SGHTS and CDR2 YDEGEE come from the germline V gene. The CDR3 sequence is CASSLSGYGNTIYF. CDR3 DNA: TGTGCCAGCAGCTTGTCAGGGTACGGAAACACCATATATTTT. The variable domain in full, with the rest retrieved from reference TRBV5-8 and TRBJ1-3, is EAGVTQSPTHLIKTRGQQATLRCSPISGHTSVYWYQQALGLGLQFLLWYDEGEERNRGNFPPRFSGRQFPNYSSELNVNALELEDSALYLCASSLSGYGNTIYFGEGSWLTVV.

The CDR3 coding sequence is TGTGCCAGCAGTGGACAGGGGGCTAGTAATCAGCCCCAGCATTTT. Amino acids: CASSGQGASNQPQHF. V usage is TRBV6-2 or TRBV6-3 and J usage is TRBJ1-5, with TRBD1 identical over 11 bases. CDR1 and CDR2 (germline): MNHEY, SVGEGT. The trim removed 5 bases at V and 4 bases at J, leaving 4 bases unmatched. The CDR3 loop spans 15 amino acids.

This rearrangement joins TRBV7-2 to TRBJ1-1; 7 bases are shared with TRBD1. J gave up 1 base and V 1 base, and 0 bases lay outside the gene matches. Germline values: CDR1 SGHTA, CDR2 FQGNSA. The CDR3 consists of 14 residues. The CDR3 region has the DNA TGTGCCAGCAGCTTAGGACAGGGGAACACTGAAGCTTTCTTT. It translates to CASSLGQGNTEAFF.

This chain links TRBV11-2 with TRBJ2-7, with TRBD2 matching over 7 bases. CDR1 SGHAT and CDR2 FQNNGV come from the germline V gene. The junction had 14 bases not matched to a gene; V was cut back by 2 bases and J by 4 bases. The CDR3 is 17 amino acids. The CDR3 reads CASSLKRAGPHSYEQYF. The CDR3 DNA follows: TGTGCCAGCAGCTTAAAAAGAGCGGGACCACATTCATACGAGCAGTACTTC.

The chain's CDR3 is CASSQDRTAGDGYGYTF. The CDR3 DNA reads TGCGCCAGCAGCCAAGACCGCACGGCAGGGGACGGCTATGGCTACACCTTC. The chain carries TRBV4-3 and TRBJ1-2; D might be TRBD1 (6 bases). Trimming removed 0 bases from V and 4 bases from J, with 18 bases in between. CDR1 and CDR2 from the germline V gene are LGHNA and YSLEER. This CDR3 comprises 17 residues.

V gene TRBV6-6 combines with J gene TRBJ1-3; D gene unclear. CDR3 size: 16 residues. Germline CDR1 reads MNHNY; CDR2 reads SVGAGI (reference sequence). V lost 2 bases and J lost 0, with 11 bases in between. CDR3 nucleotides: TGTGCCAGCAGTTACCGAGTCGTCCACTCTGGAAACACCATATATTTT. Translating it yields CASSYRVVHSGNTIYF.

The genes are TRBV2 and TRBJ1-2; no clear D. Trimming cost V 5 bases and J 4 bases, with 26 bases left between them. Looked up from germline, CDR1 is SNHLY and CDR2 is FYNNEI. CDR3 size: 18 residues. The CDR3: CASSKDPNSPATFYGYTF. DNA of the CDR3: TGTGCCAGCAGTAAAGACCCTAATTCGCCAGCGACTTTCTATGGCTACACCTTC.

The rearrangement joins TRBV30 to TRBJ1-1; no reliable D call. The CDR3 has 13 amino acids. Germline V lookup: CDR1 GTSNPN, CDR2 SVGIG (reference sequence). V was pared by 2 bases and J by 11 bases, with 18 bases between. This chain's CDR3 is CAWSLGRGQVAFF. The CDR3 DNA is TGTGCCTGGAGTCTCGGTCGGGGTCAGGTGGCTTTCTTT.

V usage is TRBV7-6 and J usage is TRBJ1-5, with 9 positions matching TRBD1. The germline gives CDR1 SGHVS, CDR2 FNYEAQ. The CDR3 sequence is 15 residues long. Trimming cost V 4 bases and J 6 bases; bases outside gene matches: 7. CDR3: CASSSYRGLGQPQHF. CDR3 nucleotide sequence: TGTGCCAGCAGCTCCTACAGGGGGCTCGGTCAGCCCCAGCATTTT.

J is TRBJ2-7 and V is TRBV7-8; D is perhaps TRBD2 (6 bases). The CDR3 is made up of 15 amino acids. V was cut by 4 bases and J by 4 bases, with 17 bases left in between. Germline lookup yields CDR1 SGHVS and CDR2 FQNEAQ. CDR3 bases: TGTGCCAGCAGCTCGGAGCCGGGACTTCCGTACGAGCAGTACTTC. Residues: CASSSEPGLPYEQYF.

The J gene is TRBJ2-5, the V gene TRBV4-2; D possibly corresponds to TRBD2 (5 bases). Germline CDR1 is LGHNA and CDR2 is YNFKEQ. There are 15 residues in the CDR3. V lost 0 bases and J lost 5, with 13 bases in between. The CDR3 nucleotides are TGTGCCAGCAGCCAAGAGGCTGGGCCGGGGGAGACCCAGTACTTC. It encodes CASSQEAGPGETQYF.

The CDR3 region has the DNA TGCAGCCCTGCGAGCGAGACCCAGTACTTC. Its translation: CSPASETQYF. The V and J genes are TRBV20-1 and TRBJ2-5, with unresolved D. The CDR3 consists of 10 residues. Germline values: CDR1 DFQATT, CDR2 SNEGSKA (reference sequence).

The rearrangement links TRBV19 to TRBJ1-1, with a weak D call TRBD1 (5 bases). CDR1 and CDR2 (germline): LNHDA, SQIVND (reference sequence). The V end lost 3 bases, the J end lost 7 bases, and 15 bases lay between the germline ends. This CDR3 spans 14 amino acids. The CDR3 DNA follows: TGTGCCAGTAGTATCGGTGGCAGGGCTATTGAAGCTTTCTTT. Translating gives CASSIGGRAIEAFF.

The chain links TRBV7-3 to TRBJ2-1; D call uncertain. In germline, CDR1 is SGHTA, CDR2 FQGTGA. V was pared by 5 bases and J by 3 bases, with 11 bases between. The CDR3 loop spans 14 amino acids. DNA for the CDR3: TGTGCCAGCAGCGCCGATGGGCGCTACAATGAGCAGTTCTTC. Translated: CASSADGRYNEQFF.

This chain joins TRBV15 and TRBJ1-4, with 7 nucleotides matching TRBD1. The CDR3 extends over 16 amino acids. Trimming took 5 bases from V and 3 from J; bases not matched to a gene: 9. From germline, CDR1 is LNHNV and CDR2 YYDKDF (reference sequence). The CDR3 loop reads CATSSWDRGANEKLFF. The DNA of the CDR3 is TGTGCCACCAGCTCGTGGGACAGAGGGGCTAATGAAAAACTGTTTTTT.

The J gene is TRBJ2-7, the V gene TRBV6-5, with no clear D. The CDR3 length is 13 residues. Between the trimmed V and J ends, which lost 2 bases and 3 bases, there was a span of 8 bases. The V gene's germline CDR1 is MNHEY and CDR2 SVGAGI. CDR3 sequence reads: CASSYRDNYEQYF. CDR3 DNA sequence: TGTGCCAGCAGTTACCGTGACAACTACGAGCAGTACTTC.

This clone was seen only once. The CDR3 is CASSSKRYQGSGANVLTF. The CDR3 DNA sequence: TGTGCCAGCAGCTCTAAAAGATACCAGGGATCCGGGGCCAACGTCCTGACTTTC. The chain is built from TRBV7-8 and TRBJ2-6, with D perhaps TRBD1 (5 bases). The length of the CDR3 is 18 residues. Trimming pared 4 bases from V and 4 bases from J, leaving 20 bases between. Germline V lookup: CDR1 SGHVS, CDR2 FQNEAQ. Based on the CDR3 plus reference TRBV7-8 and TRBJ2-6, the full variable domain is GAGVSQSPRYKVAKRGQDVALRCDPISGHVSLFWYQQALGQGPEFLTYFQNEAQLDKSGLPSDRFFAERPEGSVSTLKIQRTQQEDSAVYLCASSSKRYQGSGANVLTFGAGSRLTVL.